This T cell receptor beta chain is drawn from a study of tumor-infiltrating lymphocytes in primary liver carcinoma. They got blood RNA out of unsorted whole blood and also pulled out germline DNA. With roughly 500 ng total RNA as template and a constant-region primer, TCR beta cDNA was made. Library construction for TCR beta comprised three nested multiplex PCR rounds performed with slightly modified ARM-PCR. In the first two PCR rounds, TRBV1-TRBV30 forward primers were paired with a C-beta reverse primer, and each round lasted around 10 cycles. TCRdb itself ran the multiplex PCR reads through MiXCR, one entry per CDR3 protein. The table has 300,000 to 350,000 distinct CDR3 sequences, 65% seen once; the top ten hold about 6.5%. A note on this clonotype: A read error may account for a junction end that differs from germline.

The CDR3 totals 15 residues. The germline CDR1 and CDR2 sequences are MNHNS and SASEGT. The sequence came from a middle-aged man with primary liver carcinoma and hepatitis B virus infection. This rearrangement joins TRBV6-1 to TRBJ2-3, with a weak D call TRBD2 (5 bases). The sample taken for sequencing was peripheral blood. The CDR3 DNA is TGTGCCGGCAGTGAAGTTGATAGCGGCACAGATACGCAGTATTTT. This sequence encodes CAGSEVDSGTDTQYF.